These T cell receptor beta chains were read from a single sample in a study of blood T cells in healthy people across ages. Via MiXCR, TCRdb re-called the 5' RACE reads, giving one row per CDR3 protein. The table has hundreds of thousands of distinct CDR3 sequences, 40% to 50% seen once; the top ten hold 25% to 35%. Input material: blood. Receptors originate from an elderly man in good health. CDR3s include the opening cysteine and the closing phenylalanine or tryptophan. Each record gives: CDR3 DNA, CDR3 protein, D gene, V gene, J gene, clone size. D genes are given only for firm matches. Clone size is given for some rows only: seen once, a few or many times, or a class if the clone is expanded.

DNA: TGTGCCAGCAGCTTTAACAGGGGCAATGAGCAGTACTTC
CDR3: CASSFNRGNEQYF
D: TRBD1
V: TRBV7-8
J: TRBJ2-7
size: .

DNA: TGCAGTGCTAGTCCCGGAGATACGCAGTATTTT
CDR3: CSASPGDTQYF
D: .
V: TRBV20-1
J: TRBJ2-3
size: few

DNA: TGCAGTGCCGAACCAGACAGGTACGAGCAGTACTTC
CDR3: CSAEPDRYEQYF
D: .
V: TRBV20-1
J: TRBJ2-7
size: once

DNA: TGTGCCAGCGGTGAAGCTGGGACAGGGCTATCTCGAGAGACCCAGTACTTC
CDR3: CASGEAGTGLSRETQYF
D: TRBD1
V: TRBV6-1
J: TRBJ2-5
size: .

DNA: TGTGCCAGCAGCTTAGAGGGTGTGGGACTAGCGGGAGTGAATGAGCAGTACTTC
CDR3: CASSLEGVGLAGVNEQYF
D: TRBD2
V: TRBV7-2
J: TRBJ2-7
size: .

DNA: TGTGCCAGCAGCGAAATACAGGGCAGCACTGAAGCTTTCTTT
CDR3: CASSEIQGSTEAFF
D: .
V: TRBV2
J: TRBJ1-1
size: .

DNA: TGTGCCAGCAGAACCGAGCCTCAGGGGGTAGACAATCAGCCCCAGCATTTT
CDR3: CASRTEPQGVDNQPQHF
D: TRBD1
V: TRBV6-1
J: TRBJ1-5
size: .

DNA: TGTGCCAGCAGTTCCCGGGGGGGCATCGGGGCCAACGTCCTGACTTTC
CDR3: CASSSRGGIGANVLTF
D: TRBD2
V: TRBV27
J: TRBJ2-6
size: .

DNA: TGTGCCAGCTCCCCGGGCGGGAGTGACGAGCAGTACTTC
CDR3: CASSPGGSDEQYF
D: TRBD2
V: TRBV18
J: TRBJ2-7
size: .

DNA: TGTGCCACCAGCAACCTACGGTTCTACGAGCAGTACTTC
CDR3: CATSNLRFYEQYF
D: .
V: TRBV15
J: TRBJ2-7
size: .

DNA: TGCGCCAGCAGCCAAGCGGCGGGACATATCTACGAGCAGTACTTC
CDR3: CASSQAAGHIYEQYF
D: .
V: TRBV4-1
J: TRBJ2-7
size: few

DNA: TGTGCCAGCACCCGAGGGTGGGAAATCCAAGGGTCAGGCGACGAGCAGTACTTC
CDR3: CASTRGWEIQGSGDEQYF
D: .
V: TRBV28
J: TRBJ2-7
size: once

DNA: TGTGCCAGCTCACCTAGAAGGGACACAGACTACGAGCAGTACTTC
CDR3: CASSPRRDTDYEQYF
D: .
V: TRBV18
J: TRBJ2-7
size: few

DNA: TGTGCCAGCAGCCCAGGCCGCCATCGCGGGGAGCAGTTCTTC
CDR3: CASSPGRHRGEQFF
D: .
V: TRBV7-2
J: TRBJ2-1
size: few

DNA: TGCAGTGCTGACGCCGGGGGTTATGGCTACACCTTC
CDR3: CSADAGGYGYTF
D: .
V: TRBV20-1
J: TRBJ1-2
size: .

DNA: TGCAGTGCTAGTCCCAATTCTGGGGGGCGCAGTTGGCGCGGAAACATTCAGTACTTC
CDR3: CSASPNSGGRSWRGNIQYF
D: .
V: TRBV20-1
J: TRBJ2-4
size: .

DNA: TGCAGTGCTAGCAGGGGTTCCGCCTACGAGCAGTACTTC
CDR3: CSASRGSAYEQYF
D: .
V: TRBV20-1
J: TRBJ2-7
size: .

DNA: TGCAGCGTTGAAGGCCTGGGACTAGCGGGGAAACTGGTTACAGATACGCAGTATTTT
CDR3: CSVEGLGLAGKLVTDTQYF
D: TRBD2
V: TRBV29-1
J: TRBJ2-3
size: few

DNA: TGTGCCAGCAGCTTCCAAGCGGGGGGCCGGGATGAGCAGTTCTTC
CDR3: CASSFQAGGRDEQFF
D: TRBD2
V: TRBV11-2
J: TRBJ2-1
size: many

DNA: TGTGCCAGCACCATTGGGGCAGGGGGAAAGCAGTACTTC
CDR3: CASTIGAGGKQYF
D: TRBD1
V: TRBV7-2
J: TRBJ2-7
size: .